Below, one T cell receptor (beta chain) is given with its context. Antigen specificity is unknown. This specimen comes from a study of CD8 T cells in ankylosing spondylitis. Study-level points and caveats: Reported data indicate significant enrichment of disease-linked clones within matched ankylosing spondylitis synovial fluid. About 8 highly homologous variants made up a TCR beta motif, and this motif appeared characteristic of ankylosing spondylitis blood. The authors found the disease-linked clones to be CD8+ and relatively rare in peripheral blood.

Quantitative 5'-RACE with molecular barcodes produced the TCR beta libraries. Each CDR3 protein is one row after TCRdb ran MiXCR on the 5' RACE reads. The table records a few hundred thousand distinct CDR3 sequences, around 24% of them present only once. Looked up from germline, CDR1 is SGHRS and CDR2 is YFSETQ. The CDR3 consists of 15 residues. V gave up 1 base and J gave up 5 bases, with 16 bases separating them. This clonotype originated in a male donor with ankylosing spondylitis. V gene TRBV5-1 combines with J gene TRBJ2-7; possibly TRBD2 for D (5 bases). The sequenced sample was blood, either unsorted or a sorted T cell fraction (not recorded which). The CDR3 DNA reads as TGCGCCAGCAGCTTGATTGATCTTGCGCGGGACGAGCAGTACTTC. It encodes CASSLIDLARDEQYF.